This TCR beta chain came from a study of blood T cell repertoires in COVID-19. The CDR3 runs 13 residues. Losses at the gene ends were 1 base for V and 11 bases for J; bases not matched to a gene: 7. Germline CDR1 reads SGHNT; CDR2 reads YENEEA. Libraries were prepared by immunoSEQ multiplex PCR; TCRdb keeps only in-frame clonotypes and omits some of them. Of around 140,000 clones listed, around 83% were seen once; the top ten hold about 2.5%. This receptor was obtained from a human donor with acute or convalescent COVID-19. The donor label of this sample is uncertain. The sample comprised peripheral blood. The gene calls are TRBV11-3 and TRBJ1-1; 7 positions agree with TRBD1. Here the CDR3 DNA reads TGTGCCAGCAGCTTAGCGGTTGGGGACAGTGCTTTCTTT. Translation gives CASSLAVGDSAFF. The variable domain in full, with the rest retrieved from reference TRBV11-3 and TRBJ1-1, is EAGVVQSPRYKIIEKKQPVAFWCNPISGHNTLYWYLQNLGQGPELLIRYENEEAVDDSQLPKDRFSAERLKGVDSTLKIQPAELGDSAVYLCASSLAVGDSAFFGQGTRLTVV.